The sequence of this T cell receptor beta chain was determined in a study of technical replicates of blood from a handful of donors. Sequencing used immunoSEQ multiplex PCR; TCRdb keeps in-frame clones, though not all of them. Of about 84,000 clones detected, approximately 97% appear once; the ten largest clones hold more than 0.15%. Sequenced sample: T cells isolated from PBMCs. This clonotype was obtained from a human donor in good health.

The CDR3 loop reads CASSRVRTANEKLFF. CDR3 nucleotide sequence: TGTGCCAGCAGCCGTGTAAGGACAGCTAATGAAAAACTGTTTTTT. The rearrangement uses TRBV11-2 and TRBJ1-4; D may be TRBD1 (6 bases). This CDR3 is 15 amino acids long. Germline V CDR1 and CDR2: SGHAT, FQNNGV. Between the trimmed V and J ends, which lost 5 bases and 3 bases, there was a span of 13 bases.